The next 8 T cell receptor beta chains were all read from a single sample in a study of T cells in Graves' hyperthyroidism and ophthalmopathy. Amplification yielded TCR beta CDR3 regions, with RNA transcripts as the source. The HTBI primer set served for first-round RT-PCR of the TCR CDR3. Each CDR3 protein is one row after TCRdb ran MiXCR on the multiplex PCR reads. The table includes around 690,000 distinct CDR3 sequences, around 15% detected once. Sequencing used blood. The receptors stem from a man aged 50 to 60 with Graves' hyperthyroidism.

This clonotype is a singleton in its sample. This chain connects TRBV6-5 to TRBJ2-1; TRBD2 matches 8 bases. In germline, CDR1 is MNHEY, CDR2 SVGAGI. V lost 2 bases to trimming and J lost 8 bases; unmatched junction nucleotides: 11. This CDR3 contains 16 residues. The CDR3 nucleotides are TGTGCCAGCAGTTACATAGCGGGGACTATTCACGATGAGCAGTTCTTC. This encodes CASSYIAGTIHDEQFF.

There are a few counts of this clonotype. The V gene is TRBV13, the J gene TRBJ2-1; 7 bases agree with TRBD2. The CDR3 consists of 12 residues. Germline CDR1 and CDR2: PRHDT and FYEKMQ (reference sequence). The trim removed 3 bases at V and 10 bases at J, leaving 3 bases unmatched. The CDR3 nucleotides read TGTGCCAGCAGCTTTTCGGGAGGCGAGCAGTTCTTC. Its protein product is CASSFSGGEQFF. Supplemented by reference TRBV13 and TRBJ2-1, the full variable domain reads AAGVIQSPRHLIKEKRETATLKCYPIPRHDTVYWYQQGPGQDPQFLISFYEKMQSDKGSIPDRFSAQQFSDYHSELNMSSLELGDSALYFCASSFSGGEQFFGPGTRLTVL.

This chain joins TRBV18 and TRBJ2-3; D not certain. This CDR3 contains 14 residues. V shed 0 bases and J shed 3 bases, with 7 bases lying between them. Germline CDR1 is KGHSH and CDR2 is LQKENI. The CDR3 DNA is TGTGCCAGCTCACCACCTCCCAGAACAGATACGCAGTATTTT. Translating gives CASSPPPRTDTQYF.

This clonotype has ten or more counts. The chain recombines TRBV7-9 with TRBJ2-7, with D maybe TRBD1 (6 bases). The CDR3 covers 14 residues. With 2 bases removed from V and 7 bases from J, the gap between germline ends came to 15 bases. Germline V gene sequence: CDR1 SEHNR, CDR2 FQNEAQ (reference sequence). The CDR3 nucleotides read TGTGCCAGCAGCTTACCTGGACAGCCCTGGGAGCAGTACTTC. Protein sequence: CASSLPGQPWEQYF.

This clonotype has a single count. The chain has TRBV11-2 and TRBJ2-3; 10 nucleotides agree with TRBD2. V dropped 1 base and J dropped 4; count of bases not matched to a gene: 11. This CDR3 is built from 18 residues. Germline-derived CDR1 and CDR2 are SGHAT and FQNNGV. CDR3 region: CASSLVTSGFNPPDTQYF. The CDR3 coding sequence is TGTGCCAGCAGCTTAGTGACTAGCGGGTTTAACCCGCCAGATACGCAGTATTTT.

This clonotype was observed a handful of times. The J gene is TRBJ1-5, the V gene TRBV6-2 or TRBV6-3, with a possible D match to TRBD1 (5 bases). Deletions cut 2 bases from V and 6 bases from J, with 14 bases between. Germline V CDR1 and CDR2: MNHEY, SVGEGT. This CDR3 region has 15 residues. CDR3 protein: CASSYPRVVPQPQHF. As DNA, the CDR3 is TGTGCCAGCAGTTACCCCAGGGTGGTGCCTCAGCCCCAGCATTTT.

This clonotype was recorded at least ten times. The chain combines TRBV2 with TRBJ1-2; TRBD1 agrees at 8 bases. Germline V gene sequence: CDR1 SNHLY, CDR2 FYNNEI. The CDR3 is made up of 16 amino acids. Germline trimming cut 5 bases from V and 6 bases from J; bases unmatched to any gene: 14. In DNA form, the CDR3 reads TGTGCCAGCAGTAGCACGACAGGGGTCGGGAGTCATGGCTACACCTTC. Its translation: CASSSTTGVGSHGYTF.

This clonotype has ten or more counts. This chain joins TRBV7-2 and TRBJ2-5, with D possibly being TRBD2 (5 bases). CDR1 and CDR2 from the germline V gene are SGHTA and FQGNSA. The CDR3 spans 17 residues. Trimming removed 5 bases at V and 2 bases at J, with 21 bases between. CDR3 sequence: CASSDLRAGGFQETQYF. CDR3 DNA: TGTGCCAGCAGCGACTTAAGGGCGGGTGGTTTTCAAGAGACCCAGTACTTC.